These 2 T cell receptor beta chains were all obtained from the same sample, sequenced in a study of CD8+ T cells in alopecia areata. Sequencing used cDNA as its template, made by extracting RNA and reverse transcribing it. The repertoire was sequenced with immunoSEQ multiplex PCR; TCRdb's copy has only in-frame clones and lacks some. This repertoire shows about 150,000 clones, approximately 45% found once; its top ten account for around 7%. The sequencing sample was made of CD4+ T cells sorted from blood. The receptors stem from a human donor with alopecia areata.

A word on this clone: The same CDR3 arises from other DNA sequences in this sample as well. CDR3 sequence: CAWSVGGEQFF. CDR3 coding DNA: TGTGCCTGGAGTGTCGGTGGTGAGCAGTTCTTC. This rearrangement joins TRBV30 to TRBJ2-1; D uncertain. This CDR3 spans 11 amino acids. The germline gives CDR1 GTSNPN, CDR2 SVGIG (reference sequence). The V and J ends lost 0 bases and 9 bases respectively, with 6 bases between them.

This clone appeared a few times. The chain combines TRBV6-6 with TRBJ1-5; 10 bases are shared with TRBD1. CDR1 MNHNY and CDR2 SVGAGI come from the germline V gene (reference sequence). V trimming: 2 bases; J trimming: 4 bases; junction bases outside the gene matches: 5. The CDR3 extends over 16 amino acids. CDR3 DNA: TGTGCCAGCAGTTACCCCCGACAGGGGGCAAATCAGCCCCAGCATTTT. This translates into CASSYPRQGANQPQHF.